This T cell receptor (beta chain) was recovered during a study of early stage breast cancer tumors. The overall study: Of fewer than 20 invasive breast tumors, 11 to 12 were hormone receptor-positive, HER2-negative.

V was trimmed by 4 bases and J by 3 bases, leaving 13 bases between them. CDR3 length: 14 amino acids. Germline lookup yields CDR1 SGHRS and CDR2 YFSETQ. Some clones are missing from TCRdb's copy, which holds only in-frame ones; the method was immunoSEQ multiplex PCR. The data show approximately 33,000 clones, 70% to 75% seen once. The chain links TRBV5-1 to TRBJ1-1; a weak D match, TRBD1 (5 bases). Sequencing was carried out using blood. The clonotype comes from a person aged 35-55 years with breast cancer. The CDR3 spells CASSPRGSDTEAFF. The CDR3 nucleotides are TGCGCCAGCAGCCCCCGGGGCAGCGACACTGAAGCTTTCTTT. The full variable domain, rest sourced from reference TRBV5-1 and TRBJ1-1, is KAGVTQTPRYLIKTRGQQVTLSCSPISGHRSVSWYQQTPGQGLQFLFEYFSETQRNKGNFPGRFSGRQFSNSRSEMNVSTLELGDSALYLCASSPRGSDTEAFFGQGTRLTVV.